These 31 T cell receptor beta chains were sequenced from one sample in a study of T cell changes during pregnancy in multiple sclerosis. Assay: immunoSEQ multiplex PCR; the TCRdb copy retains only in-frame clones and omits some. The sample lists 49,000 or so clones, about 90% seen once, with around 0.38% in the top ten. Here the sequenced sample was CD4+ T cells from peripheral blood mononuclear cells, taken in the second trimester of pregnancy. The source is a female donor in good health, enrolled as a control in a pregnancy study.

The chain recombines TRBV5-4 with TRBJ2-7; D might be TRBD2 (5 bases). This CDR3 region has 15 residues. Trimming stripped 5 bases from V and 0 bases from J, with 15 bases between. Germline CDR1 and CDR2: SGHNT and YYREEE (reference sequence). Here the CDR3 DNA reads TGTGCCAGCAGGGGCGGAACGGGGAGCTCCTACGAGCAGTACTTC. Residues: CASRGGTGSSYEQYF. Full variable domain (rest looked up from reference TRBV5-4 and TRBJ2-7): ETGVTQSPTHLIKTRGQQVTLRCSSQSGHNTVSWYQQALGQGPQFIFQYYREEENGRGNFPPRFSGLQFPNYSSELNVNALELDDSALYLCASRGGTGSSYEQYFGPGTRLTVT.

The chain couples TRBV11-2 to TRBJ2-7, with 7 positions matching TRBD1. V lost 0 bases, J lost 0 bases, and 8 bases stayed unmatched. This CDR3 has 17 residues. Looked up from germline, CDR1 is SGHAT and CDR2 is FQNNGV. The CDR3 loop is CASSLDWGTVLSYEQYF. As DNA, the CDR3 is TGTGCCAGCAGCTTAGATTGGGGGACAGTTCTCTCCTACGAGCAGTACTTC.

The genes are TRBV7-2 and TRBJ2-7, with D perhaps matching TRBD2 (5 bases). With 1 base removed from V and 3 bases from J, the gap between germline ends came to 10 bases. The CDR3 runs 14 residues. Germline V gives CDR1 SGHTA, CDR2 FQGNSA. In DNA form, the CDR3 reads TGTGCCAGCAGCTTAGGGACTCTTGGCTACGAGCAGTACTTC. Encoded protein: CASSLGTLGYEQYF.

The chain joins TRBV9 to TRBJ2-7; TRBD1 aligns across 8 bases. CDR1 and CDR2 from the germline V gene are SGDLS and YYNGEE. This CDR3 is built from 14 residues. The J segment lost 4 bases and the V segment lost 0 bases, leaving 3 bases of the junction unmatched. The CDR3 nucleotides are TGTGCCAGCAGCGTAGGACAGGGGAATTACGAGCAGTACTTC. This gives the protein CASSVGQGNYEQYF. The whole variable domain, remainder taken from reference TRBV9 and TRBJ2-7, is DSGVTQTPKHLITATGQRVTLRCSPRSGDLSVYWYQQSLDQGLQFLIQYYNGEERAKGNILERFSAQQFPDLHSELNLSSLELGDSALYFCASSVGQGNYEQYFGPGTRLTVT.

The chain joins TRBV30 to TRBJ1-6; D is unresolved. Germline CDR1 is GTSNPN and CDR2 is SVGIG (reference sequence). The CDR3 extends over 13 amino acids. V was cut by 1 base and J by 7 bases, with 8 bases left in between. Here the CDR3 reads CAWSGQENSPLHF. CDR3 coding DNA: TGTGCCTGGAGTGGGCAGGAAAATTCACCCCTCCACTTT.

V is TRBV18 and J is TRBJ1-2; 8 bases are a match to TRBD1. Trimming took 3 bases from V and 5 from J; bases not matched to a gene: 5. This CDR3 is built from 14 residues. The germline CDR1 and CDR2 sequences are KGHSH and LQKENI. The CDR3: CASSPSDRGYGYTF. The CDR3 DNA sequence: TGTGCCAGCTCACCTTCCGACAGGGGTTATGGCTACACCTTC.

This rearrangement joins TRBV27 to TRBJ2-3, with 7 bases fitting TRBD2. The CDR3 sequence is 14 residues long. Germline V gives CDR1 MNHEY, CDR2 SMNVEV (reference sequence). V dropped 8 bases and J dropped 1; count of bases not matched to a gene: 6. The CDR3 nucleotides are TGTGCCAGCCGGGGGGTCGTAGGCACAGATACGCAGTATTTT. The encoded protein is CASRGVVGTDTQYF.

The chain has TRBV6-6 and TRBJ1-1, with 10 bases aligning to TRBD1. The length of the CDR3 is 15 residues. The germline V gene encodes CDR1 MNHNY and CDR2 SVGAGI (reference sequence). Trimming at V came to 2 bases and at J to 5 bases, leaving 5 bases not matched to a gene. The CDR3 here is CASSYLDRGRTEAFF. The CDR3, as DNA: TGTGCCAGCAGTTACCTCGACAGGGGGCGGACTGAAGCTTTCTTT.

V and J are TRBV4-1 and TRBJ2-7; 10 positions match TRBD1. Germline V gene data show CDR1 as MGHRA and CDR2 as YSYEKL. This CDR3 region has 17 residues. The ends lost 1 base at V and 5 bases at J; junction bases unmatched: 11. CDR3 sequence reads: CASSQGQGAGARDEQYF. The CDR3 DNA follows: TGCGCCAGCAGCCAAGGACAGGGGGCAGGGGCTCGGGACGAGCAGTACTTC.

This clone was detected only a few times. J is TRBJ1-2 and V is TRBV18; 10 nucleotides agree with TRBD1. Germline assignment: CDR1 KGHSH and CDR2 LQKENI. The CDR3 extends over 15 amino acids. J lost 2 bases, V lost 0 bases, and 0 bases had no gene match. The CDR3 DNA reads TGTGCCAGCTCACCACCGGGACAGGGGAACTATGGCTACACCTTC. As protein: CASSPPGQGNYGYTF.

The chain carries TRBV5-6 and TRBJ2-3; 8 bases fit TRBD1. The CDR3 spans 16 residues. V lost 0 bases to trimming and J lost 3 bases; unmatched junction nucleotides: 6. Germline CDR1 SGHDT, CDR2 YYEEEE. The CDR3 region is CASSLELTGGTDTQYF. The CDR3, as DNA: TGTGCCAGCAGCTTGGAACTCACAGGGGGAACAGATACGCAGTATTTT.

The chain joins TRBV7-6 to TRBJ2-7; the D gene is possibly TRBD1 (5 bases). In germline, CDR1 is SGHVS, CDR2 FNYEAQ. Between the trimmed V and J ends, which lost 4 bases and 4 bases, there was a span of 17 bases. The CDR3 totals 15 residues. In DNA form, the CDR3 reads TGTGCCAGCAGCTCGATCCGCGGACCAGGGTACGAGCAGTACTTC. Its protein product is CASSSIRGPGYEQYF.

The V call is TRBV7-2, the J call TRBJ2-2; 10 bases are a match to TRBD1. This CDR3 has 17 residues. Germline V lookup: CDR1 SGHTA, CDR2 FQGNSA. With V trimmed by 7 bases and J by 5 bases, 13 bases remained unmatched. CDR3 region: CASILQRDRGFTGELFF. CDR3 DNA sequence: TGTGCCAGCATCCTACAGAGGGACAGGGGTTTTACCGGGGAGCTGTTTTTT.

The rearrangement uses TRBV30 and TRBJ1-2; D uncertain. Trimming shortened V by 1 base and J by 2 bases, and 5 bases separated the two germline ends. CDR1 is GTSNPN, CDR2 SVGIG, per germline (reference sequence). The CDR3 length is 12 residues. The chain's CDR3 is CAWSAQNYGYTF. CDR3 nucleotide sequence: TGTGCCTGGAGTGCCCAGAACTATGGCTACACCTTC.

The V call is TRBV5-1, the J call TRBJ1-2; 11 nucleotides line up with TRBD1. The CDR3 covers 14 residues. Germline assignment: CDR1 SGHRS and CDR2 YFSETQ. The V segment lost 3 bases and the J segment 8 bases; nucleotides outside the gene matches: 6. DNA of the CDR3: TGCGCCAGCAGCTCCGGACAGGGGGCGTGGGGCTACACCTTC. Its translation: CASSSGQGAWGYTF.

The chain recombines TRBV7-8 with TRBJ2-2, with TRBD1 matching over 8 bases. There are 15 residues in the CDR3. The ends lost 1 base at V and 5 bases at J; junction bases unmatched: 3. Germline lookup yields CDR1 SGHVS and CDR2 FQNEAQ. CDR3 sequence reads: CASSLGQGRTGELFF. CDR3 sequence (DNA): TGTGCCAGCAGCTTAGGACAGGGGAGGACCGGGGAGCTGTTTTTT.

The chain links TRBV7-3 to TRBJ1-5; D is undetermined. Germline lookup yields CDR1 SGHTA and CDR2 FQGTGA. The CDR3 spans 12 residues. V was trimmed by 3 bases and J by 7 bases, leaving 7 bases between them. The CDR3 protein is CASSFGRQPQHF. The CDR3 DNA sequence: TGTGCCAGCAGCTTTGGGAGGCAGCCCCAGCATTTT. The variable domain in full, completed from reference TRBV7-3 and TRBJ1-5, reads GAGVSQTPSNKVTEKGKYVELRCDPISGHTALYWYRQSLGQGPEFLIYFQGTGAADDSGLPNDRFFAVRPEGSVSTLKIQRTERGDSAVYLCASSFGRQPQHFGDGTRLSIL.

This clone came up once. V and J are TRBV9 and TRBJ2-6; 7 nucleotides line up with TRBD1. Trimming cost V 0 bases and J 13 bases; bases outside gene matches: 10. The CDR3 is 15 amino acids. Germline loops: CDR1 SGDLS, CDR2 YYNGEE. The CDR3 DNA reads as TGTGCCAGCAGCGTAGGGGGCCGGGGACAGTCGGTCCTGACTTTC. Residues: CASSVGGRGQSVLTF. Using reference TRBV9 and TRBJ2-6 for the parts outside the CDR3, the full variable domain is DSGVTQTPKHLITATGQRVTLRCSPRSGDLSVYWYQQSLDQGLQFLIQYYNGEERAKGNILERFSAQQFPDLHSELNLSSLELGDSALYFCASSVGGRGQSVLTFGAGSRLTVL.

V and J are TRBV6-6 and TRBJ2-3; TRBD1 is a possible D gene (6 bases). Germline V gene sequence: CDR1 MNHNY, CDR2 SVGAGI (reference sequence). V was cut by 6 bases and J by 1 base, with 11 bases left in between. The CDR3 contains 14 residues. CDR3 sequence reads: CASRSGGRTDTQYF. The CDR3 coding sequence is TGTGCCAGCAGAAGTGGGGGCCGCACAGATACGCAGTATTTT.

The rearrangement uses TRBV7-3 and TRBJ2-3, with TRBD2 as a possible D gene (7 bases). V was trimmed by 3 bases and J by 4 bases, leaving 14 bases between them. The germline V gene has CDR1 SGHTA and CDR2 FQGTGA. There are 15 residues in the CDR3. The chain's CDR3 is CASSFIGGQADTQYF. The CDR3 bases are TGTGCCAGCAGCTTTATCGGGGGGCAAGCAGATACGCAGTATTTT. The variable domain in full, completed from reference TRBV7-3 and TRBJ2-3, reads GAGVSQTPSNKVTEKGKYVELRCDPISGHTALYWYRQSLGQGPEFLIYFQGTGAADDSGLPNDRFFAVRPEGSVSTLKIQRTERGDSAVYLCASSFIGGQADTQYFGPGTRLTVL.

The V call is TRBV29-1, the J call TRBJ2-2, with 8 bases matching TRBD1. Trimming at V came to 3 bases and at J to 6 bases, leaving 3 bases not matched to a gene. The CDR3 runs to 13 residues. In germline, CDR1 is SQVTM, CDR2 ANQGSEA. The CDR3 loop is CSVDRGRSGELFF. In DNA form, the CDR3 reads TGCAGCGTTGACAGGGGGCGTTCCGGGGAGCTGTTTTTT.

This sequence joins TRBV25-1 and TRBJ2-1; 7 bases are a match to TRBD1. The length of the CDR3 is 15 residues. J lost 7 bases, V lost 2 bases, and 8 bases had no gene match. Germline V gene lookup returns CDR1 MGHDK and CDR2 SYGVNS. CDR3 nucleotide sequence: TGTGCCAGCAGTGAAATGACAGGGATTGAGAATGAGCAGTTCTTC. This encodes CASSEMTGIENEQFF. The full variable domain, with the rest looked up from reference TRBV25-1 and TRBJ2-1, is EADIYQTPRYLVIGTGKKITLECSQTMGHDKMYWYQQDPGMELHLIHYSYGVNSTEKGDLSSESTVSRIRTEHFPLTLESARPSHTSQYLCASSEMTGIENEQFFGPGTRLTVL.

The chain couples TRBV12-5 to TRBJ1-2, with TRBD1 matching 8 bases. There are 12 residues in the CDR3. Losses at the gene ends were 3 bases for V and 12 bases for J; bases not matched to a gene: 6. Germline V gives CDR1 LGHNT, CDR2 FRNRAP. DNA of the CDR3: TGTGCTAGTGGTTTTCGGGACAGGACAGACACCTTC. It specifies CASGFRDRTDTF.

The rearrangement uses TRBV5-4 and TRBJ2-7; 7 bases line up with TRBD1. Germline values: CDR1 SGHNT, CDR2 YYREEE (reference sequence). The length of the CDR3 is 14 residues. V gave up 4 bases and J gave up 4 bases; unmatched junction bases: 8. This CDR3 is CASSPPGQQYEQYF. CDR3 sequence (DNA): TGTGCCAGCAGCCCCCCGGGACAGCAATACGAGCAGTACTTC.

The chain employs TRBV2 and TRBJ1-1; D gene uncertain. Germline V gene data show CDR1 as SNHLY and CDR2 as FYNNEI. CDR3 length: 13 residues. Trimming left V 9 bases short and J 1 base short, with 12 bases between. CDR3 sequence: CARSGASNTEAFF. The CDR3 nucleotides are TGTGCCAGATCGGGAGCCTCGAACACTGAAGCTTTCTTT.

The genes are TRBV2 and TRBJ1-1, with 8 positions matching TRBD1. Per the germline V gene, CDR1 is SNHLY and CDR2 is FYNNEI. Unmatched junction bases numbered 1, after V lost 4 bases and J lost 3 bases. This CDR3 is 13 amino acids long. CDR3 coding DNA: TGTGCCAGCAGTGTGGACAGGGACACTGAAGCTTTCTTT. Amino acid sequence: CASSVDRDTEAFF.

The chain carries TRBV30 and TRBJ1-5, with a weak D call TRBD1 (5 bases). Trimming pared 2 bases from V and 4 bases from J, leaving 9 bases between. Germline loops: CDR1 GTSNPN, CDR2 SVGIG (reference sequence). The CDR3 extends over 13 amino acids. The CDR3 loop is CAWSRQGNQPQHF. The CDR3 DNA follows: TGTGCCTGGAGTAGGCAGGGTAATCAGCCCCAGCATTTT.

V gene TRBV4-3 combines with J gene TRBJ2-5; tentative D call: TRBD1 (6 bases). This CDR3 comprises 19 residues. The germline gives CDR1 LGHNA, CDR2 YSLEER. V shed 0 bases and J shed 1 base, with 21 bases lying between them. CDR3 residues: CASSQDLRIGGSGQETQYF. CDR3 nucleotide sequence: TGCGCCAGCAGCCAAGATCTGCGAATAGGGGGTTCGGGCCAAGAGACCCAGTACTTC.

The chain has TRBV19 and TRBJ1-5; a possible D gene is TRBD1 (5 bases). The CDR3 is 15 amino acids. Germline V gene lookup returns CDR1 LNHDA and CDR2 SQIVND (reference sequence). V shed 5 bases and J shed 0 bases, with 11 bases lying between them. For the CDR3, the DNA is TGTGCCAGTAGTGTCGGGGGATATAGCAATCAGCCCCAGCATTTT. Protein sequence: CASSVGGYSNQPQHF. Full variable domain (rest looked up from reference TRBV19 and TRBJ1-5): DGGITQSPKYLFRKEGQNVTLSCEQNLNHDAMYWYRQDPGQGLRLIYYSQIVNDFQKGDIAEGYSVSREKKESFPLTVTSAQKNPTAFYLCASSVGGYSNQPQHFGDGTRLSIL.

V usage is TRBV6-6 and J usage is TRBJ2-1; D is uncertain. Germline V gene sequence: CDR1 MNHNY, CDR2 SVGAGI (reference sequence). CDR3 length equals 15 residues. V lost 4 bases, J lost 10 bases, and 20 bases lay in between. CDR3 in DNA: TGTGCCAGCAGTTGGCCCCCGACGGGTCTTTACGAGCAGTTCTTC. It translates to CASSWPPTGLYEQFF.

The CDR3 loop is CAALQRQGNGYTF. For the CDR3, the DNA is TGTGCCGCGCTCCAGCGACAGGGAAATGGCTACACCTTC. The rearrangement links TRBV19 to TRBJ1-2; 7 positions agree with TRBD1. From germline, CDR1 is LNHDA and CDR2 SQIVND (reference sequence). The CDR3 runs 13 residues. V lost 11 bases to trimming and J lost 6 bases; unmatched junction nucleotides: 12.